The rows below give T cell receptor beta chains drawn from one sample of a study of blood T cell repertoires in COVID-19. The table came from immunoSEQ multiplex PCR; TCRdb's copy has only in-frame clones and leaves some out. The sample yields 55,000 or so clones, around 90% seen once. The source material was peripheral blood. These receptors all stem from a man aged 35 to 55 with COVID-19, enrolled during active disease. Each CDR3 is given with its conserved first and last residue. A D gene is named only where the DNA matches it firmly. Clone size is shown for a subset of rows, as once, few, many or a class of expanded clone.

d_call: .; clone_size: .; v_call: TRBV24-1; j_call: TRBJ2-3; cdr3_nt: TGTGCCACCAGGTCGGGGACTTATACGCAGTATTTT; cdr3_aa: CATRSGTYTQYF
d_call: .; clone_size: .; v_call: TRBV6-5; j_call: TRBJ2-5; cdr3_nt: TGTGCCGGCAAAACAGGGAGGGGGCAAGAGACCCAGTACTTC; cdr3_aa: CAGKTGRGQETQYF
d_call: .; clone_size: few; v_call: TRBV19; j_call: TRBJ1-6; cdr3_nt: TGTGCCAGTAGTAGGGGGACACGGATAGGTTCACCCCTCCACTTT; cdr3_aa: CASSRGTRIGSPLHF
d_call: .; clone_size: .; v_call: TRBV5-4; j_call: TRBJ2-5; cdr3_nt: TGTGCCAGCAGCATAGGGGATCGGGAGACCCAGTACTTC; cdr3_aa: CASSIGDRETQYF
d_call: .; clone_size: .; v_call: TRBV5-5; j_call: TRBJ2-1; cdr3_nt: TGTGCCAGCAGCTTGCCATCTTGGACATATCCTGAGCAGTTCTTC; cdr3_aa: CASSLPSWTYPEQFF
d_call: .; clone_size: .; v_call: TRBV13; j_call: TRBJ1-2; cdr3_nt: TGTGCCAGCAGCTTAGGAGAGGTTGGCTACACCTTC; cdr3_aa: CASSLGEVGYTF
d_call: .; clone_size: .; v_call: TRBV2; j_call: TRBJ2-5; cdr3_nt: TGTGCCAGCACCGGGCTCCTCCGGGGCCAAGAGACCCAGTACTTC; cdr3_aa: CASTGLLRGQETQYF
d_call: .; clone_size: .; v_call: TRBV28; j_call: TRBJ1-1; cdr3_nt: TGTGCCAGCAGCCTACGGGGTGAAGCTTTCTTT; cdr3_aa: CASSLRGEAFF
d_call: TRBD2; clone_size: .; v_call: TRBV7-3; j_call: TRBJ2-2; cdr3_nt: TGTGCCAGCAGCTTACTAGCGGGAGCAACCGGGGAGCTGTTTTTT; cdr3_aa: CASSLLAGATGELFF
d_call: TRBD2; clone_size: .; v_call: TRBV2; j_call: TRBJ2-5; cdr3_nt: TGTGCCAGCAGGAAGGGACTAGCGGGGGGCCGGGGAGAGACCCAGTACTTC; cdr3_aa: CASRKGLAGGRGETQYF
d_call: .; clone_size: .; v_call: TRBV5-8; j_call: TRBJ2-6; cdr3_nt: TGTGCCAGCAGCTGGACAAACGGGGGTTTCGATCGGGCCAACGTCCTGACTTTC; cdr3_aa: CASSWTNGGFDRANVLTF
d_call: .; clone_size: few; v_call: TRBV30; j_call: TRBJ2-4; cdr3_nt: TGTGCCTGGGGAGGAGACAAAAACATTCAGTACTTC; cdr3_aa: CAWGGDKNIQYF
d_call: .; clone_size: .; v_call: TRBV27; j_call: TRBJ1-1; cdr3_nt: TGTGCCAGCAGTTTTCGGGGTCAAGCTTTCTTT; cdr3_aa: CASSFRGQAFF
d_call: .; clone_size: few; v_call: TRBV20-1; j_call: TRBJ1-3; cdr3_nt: TGCAGTGCCGGACATGGAAACACCATATATTTT; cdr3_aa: CSAGHGNTIYF
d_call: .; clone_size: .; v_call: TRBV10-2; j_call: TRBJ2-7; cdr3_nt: TGCGCCAGCAGGCAAGGACAGTCTGAGCAGTACTTC; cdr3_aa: CASRQGQSEQYF
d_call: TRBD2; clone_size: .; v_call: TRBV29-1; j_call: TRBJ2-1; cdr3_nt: TGCAGCGTTGGTCGGACTAGCGGGAGTCATCATGAGCAGTTCTTC; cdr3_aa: CSVGRTSGSHHEQFF
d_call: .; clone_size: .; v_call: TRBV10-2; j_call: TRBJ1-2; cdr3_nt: TGCGCCAGCAGTGAGTCGTGGTCGGCTAACTATGGCTACACCTTC; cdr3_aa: CASSESWSANYGYTF
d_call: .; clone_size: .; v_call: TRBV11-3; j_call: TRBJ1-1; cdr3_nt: TGTGCCAGCAGCTTAACAGGGAACACTGAAGCTTTCTTT; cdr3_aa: CASSLTGNTEAFF
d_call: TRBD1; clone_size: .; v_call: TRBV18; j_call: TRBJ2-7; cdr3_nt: TGTGCCAGCTCCCCGGTGGGACAGGGCTACGAGCAGTACTTC; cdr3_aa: CASSPVGQGYEQYF
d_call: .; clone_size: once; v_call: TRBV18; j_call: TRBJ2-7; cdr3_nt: TGTGCCAGCTCACCAGGGGACATGTACGAGCAGTACTTC; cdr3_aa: CASSPGDMYEQYF
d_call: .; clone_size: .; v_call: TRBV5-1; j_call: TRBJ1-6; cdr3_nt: TGCGCCAGCAGCTTGGACAGGGCAGCTAATTCACCCCTCCACTTT; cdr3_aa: CASSLDRAANSPLHF
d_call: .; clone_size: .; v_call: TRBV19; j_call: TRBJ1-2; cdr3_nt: TGTGCCAGTAGTACGAAGAAGGAGGGAAACTATGGCTACACCTTC; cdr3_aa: CASSTKKEGNYGYTF
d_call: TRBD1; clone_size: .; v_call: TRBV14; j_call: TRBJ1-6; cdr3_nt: TGTGCCAGCAGCCCTCAGGGGGCTTATTCACCCCTCCACTTT; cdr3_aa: CASSPQGAYSPLHF
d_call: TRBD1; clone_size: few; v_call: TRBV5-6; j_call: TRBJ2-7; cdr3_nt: TGTGCCAGCAGCTCCGGACAGGGGAGGGGCGAGCAGTACTTC; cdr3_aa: CASSSGQGRGEQYF